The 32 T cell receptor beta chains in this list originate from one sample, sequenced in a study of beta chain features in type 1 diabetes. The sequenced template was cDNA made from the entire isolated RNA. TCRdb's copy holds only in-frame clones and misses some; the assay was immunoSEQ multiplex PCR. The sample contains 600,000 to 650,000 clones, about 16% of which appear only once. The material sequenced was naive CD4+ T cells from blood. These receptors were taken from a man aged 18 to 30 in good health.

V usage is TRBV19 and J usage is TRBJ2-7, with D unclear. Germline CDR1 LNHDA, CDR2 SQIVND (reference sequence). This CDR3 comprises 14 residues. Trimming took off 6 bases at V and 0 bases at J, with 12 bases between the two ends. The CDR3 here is CASRTTQSSYEQYF. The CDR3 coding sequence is TGTGCCAGTAGAACCACCCAGAGCTCCTACGAGCAGTACTTC.

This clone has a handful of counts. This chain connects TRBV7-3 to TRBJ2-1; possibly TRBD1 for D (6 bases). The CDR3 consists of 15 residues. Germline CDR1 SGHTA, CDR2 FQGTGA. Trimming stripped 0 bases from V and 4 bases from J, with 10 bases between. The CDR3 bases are TGTGCCAGCAGCTTAACCTACAGGGATTACAATGAGCAGTTCTTC. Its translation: CASSLTYRDYNEQFF.

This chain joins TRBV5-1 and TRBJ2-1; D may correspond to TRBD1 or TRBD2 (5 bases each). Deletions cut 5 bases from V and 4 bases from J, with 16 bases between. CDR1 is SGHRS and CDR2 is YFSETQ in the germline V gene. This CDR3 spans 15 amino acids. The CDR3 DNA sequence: TGCGCCAGCAGAACTGCCGGGACGGTATACAATGAGCAGTTCTTC. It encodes CASRTAGTVYNEQFF.

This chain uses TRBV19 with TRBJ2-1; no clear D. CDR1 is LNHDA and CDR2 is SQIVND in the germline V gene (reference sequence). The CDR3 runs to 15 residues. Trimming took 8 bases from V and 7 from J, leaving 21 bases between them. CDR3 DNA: TGTGCCAGTCACCCCGGTGGGGTTATGGGGAATGAGCAGTTCTTC. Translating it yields CASHPGGVMGNEQFF.

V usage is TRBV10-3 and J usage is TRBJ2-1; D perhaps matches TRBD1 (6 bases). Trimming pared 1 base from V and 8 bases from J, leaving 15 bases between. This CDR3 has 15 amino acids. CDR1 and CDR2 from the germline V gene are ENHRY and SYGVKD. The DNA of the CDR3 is TGTGCCATCAGTGAGTTATTGACAGGCGGGCATGAGCAGTTCTTC. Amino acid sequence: CAISELLTGGHEQFF.

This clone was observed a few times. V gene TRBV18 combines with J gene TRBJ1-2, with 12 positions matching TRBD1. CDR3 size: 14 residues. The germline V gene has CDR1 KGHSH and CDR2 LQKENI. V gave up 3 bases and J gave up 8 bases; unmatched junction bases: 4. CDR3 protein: CASSPAGQGAGYTF. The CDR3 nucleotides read TGTGCCAGCTCACCGGCGGGACAGGGGGCCGGCTACACCTTC.

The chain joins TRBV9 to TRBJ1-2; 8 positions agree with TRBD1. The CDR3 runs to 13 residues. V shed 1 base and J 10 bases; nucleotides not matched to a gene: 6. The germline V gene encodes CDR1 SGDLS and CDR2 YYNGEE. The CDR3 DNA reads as TGTGCCAGCAGCGTATCAGGGGGCTGGGACTACACCTTC. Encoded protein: CASSVSGGWDYTF.

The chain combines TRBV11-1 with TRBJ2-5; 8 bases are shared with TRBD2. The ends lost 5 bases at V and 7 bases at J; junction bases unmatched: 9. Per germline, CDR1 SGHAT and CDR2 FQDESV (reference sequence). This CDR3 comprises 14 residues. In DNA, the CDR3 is TGTGCCAGCAGCGGCAACGGGAGGGAGGGGACCCAGTACTTC. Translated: CASSGNGREGTQYF.

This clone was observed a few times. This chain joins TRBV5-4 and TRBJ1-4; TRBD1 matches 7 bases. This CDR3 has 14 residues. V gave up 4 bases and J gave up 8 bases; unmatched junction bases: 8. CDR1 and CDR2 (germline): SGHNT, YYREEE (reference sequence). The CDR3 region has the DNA TGTGCCAGCAGCCCCCGGGACAGACGGGAAAAACTGTTTTTT. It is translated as CASSPRDRREKLFF.

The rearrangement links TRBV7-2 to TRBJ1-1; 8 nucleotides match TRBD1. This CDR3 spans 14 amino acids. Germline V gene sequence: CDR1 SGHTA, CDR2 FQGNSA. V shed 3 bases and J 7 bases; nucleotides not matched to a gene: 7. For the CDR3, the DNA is TGTGCCAGCAGCTTTACAGGGGGTGGGTTTGAAGCTTTCTTT. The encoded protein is CASSFTGGGFEAFF.

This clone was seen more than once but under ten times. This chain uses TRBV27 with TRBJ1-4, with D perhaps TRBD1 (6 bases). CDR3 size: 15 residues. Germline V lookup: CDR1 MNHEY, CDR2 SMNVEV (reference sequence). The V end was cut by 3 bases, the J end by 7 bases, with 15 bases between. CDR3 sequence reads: CASSFLAGAREKLFF. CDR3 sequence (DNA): TGTGCCAGCAGTTTCCTTGCAGGGGCTCGTGAAAAACTGTTTTTT.

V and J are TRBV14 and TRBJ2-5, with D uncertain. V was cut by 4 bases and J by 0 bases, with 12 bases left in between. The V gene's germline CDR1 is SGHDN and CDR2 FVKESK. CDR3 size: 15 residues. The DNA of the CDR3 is TGTGCCAGCAGCCGAGCTGCCATATACCAAGAGACCCAGTACTTC. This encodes CASSRAAIYQETQYF.

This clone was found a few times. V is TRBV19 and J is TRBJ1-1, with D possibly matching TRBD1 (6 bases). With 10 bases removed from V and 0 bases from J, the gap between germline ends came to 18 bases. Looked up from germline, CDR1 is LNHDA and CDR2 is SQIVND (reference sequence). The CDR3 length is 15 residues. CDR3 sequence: CATRGAGTLNTEAFF. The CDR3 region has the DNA TGTGCCACCCGGGGGGCGGGCACGCTGAACACTGAAGCTTTCTTT.

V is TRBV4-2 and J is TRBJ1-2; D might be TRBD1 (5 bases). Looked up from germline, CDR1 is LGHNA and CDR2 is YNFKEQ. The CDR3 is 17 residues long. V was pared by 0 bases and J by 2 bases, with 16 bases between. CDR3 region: CASSQDLTGGANYGYTF. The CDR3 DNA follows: TGTGCCAGCAGCCAAGATCTGACGGGGGGAGCGAACTATGGCTACACCTTC.

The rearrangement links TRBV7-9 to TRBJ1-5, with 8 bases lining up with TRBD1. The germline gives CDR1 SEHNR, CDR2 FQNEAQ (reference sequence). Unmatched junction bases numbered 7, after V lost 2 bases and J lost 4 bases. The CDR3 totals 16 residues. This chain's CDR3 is CASSLHGQGGNQPQHF. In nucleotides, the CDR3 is TGTGCCAGCAGCTTACACGGACAGGGAGGGAATCAGCCCCAGCATTTT.

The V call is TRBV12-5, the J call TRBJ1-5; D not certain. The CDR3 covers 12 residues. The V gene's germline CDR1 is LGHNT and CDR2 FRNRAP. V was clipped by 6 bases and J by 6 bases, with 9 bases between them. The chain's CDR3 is CASGNPPQPQHF. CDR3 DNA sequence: TGTGCTAGTGGCAACCCCCCTCAGCCCCAGCATTTT.

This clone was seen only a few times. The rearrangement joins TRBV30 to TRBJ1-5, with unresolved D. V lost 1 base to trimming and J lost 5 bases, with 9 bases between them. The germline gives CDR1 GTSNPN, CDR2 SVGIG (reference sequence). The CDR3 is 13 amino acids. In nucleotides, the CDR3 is TGTGCCTGGAGTGAGACCGCATATCAGCCCCAGCATTTT. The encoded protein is CAWSETAYQPQHF.

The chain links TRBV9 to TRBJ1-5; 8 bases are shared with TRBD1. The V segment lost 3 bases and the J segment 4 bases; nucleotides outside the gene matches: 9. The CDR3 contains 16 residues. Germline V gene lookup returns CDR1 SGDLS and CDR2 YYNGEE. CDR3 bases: TGTGCCAGCAGCGAGACGGGGACAGGCAGAAATCAGCCCCAGCATTTT. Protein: CASSETGTGRNQPQHF.

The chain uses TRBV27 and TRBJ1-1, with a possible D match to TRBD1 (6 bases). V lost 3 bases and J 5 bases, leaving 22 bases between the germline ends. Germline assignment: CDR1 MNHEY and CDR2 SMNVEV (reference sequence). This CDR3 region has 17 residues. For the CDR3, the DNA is TGTGCCAGCAGTTTTGCGCTTAGGGGGGATTGGTGGACTGAAGCTTTCTTT. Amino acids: CASSFALRGDWWTEAFF.

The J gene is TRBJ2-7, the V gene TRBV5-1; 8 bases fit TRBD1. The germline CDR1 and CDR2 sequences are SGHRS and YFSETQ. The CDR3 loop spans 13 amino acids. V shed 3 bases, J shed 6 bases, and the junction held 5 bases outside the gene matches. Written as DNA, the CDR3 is TGCGCCAGCAGCTCCCAGGGGGCCGGCGAGCAGTACTTC. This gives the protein CASSSQGAGEQYF.

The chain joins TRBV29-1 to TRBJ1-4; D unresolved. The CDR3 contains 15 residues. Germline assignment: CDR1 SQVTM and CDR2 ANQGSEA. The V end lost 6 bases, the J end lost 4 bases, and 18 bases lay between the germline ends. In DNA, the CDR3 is TGCAGCGTATGTCGTGGAGTGGGGATTAATGAAAAACTGTTTTTT. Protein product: CSVCRGVGINEKLFF.

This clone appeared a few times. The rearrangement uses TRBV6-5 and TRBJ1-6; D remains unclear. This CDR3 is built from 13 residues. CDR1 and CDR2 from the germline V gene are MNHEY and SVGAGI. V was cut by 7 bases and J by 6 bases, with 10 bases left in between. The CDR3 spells CASTSPGNSPLHF. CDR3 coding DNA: TGTGCCAGCACCTCGCCTGGTAATTCACCCCTCCACTTT.

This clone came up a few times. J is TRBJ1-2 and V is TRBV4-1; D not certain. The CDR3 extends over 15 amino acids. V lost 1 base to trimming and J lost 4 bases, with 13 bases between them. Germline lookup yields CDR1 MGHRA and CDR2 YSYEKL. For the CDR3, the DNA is TGCGCCAGCAGCCAAGGGCTAAGTAGTAGCTATGGCTACACCTTC. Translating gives CASSQGLSSSYGYTF.

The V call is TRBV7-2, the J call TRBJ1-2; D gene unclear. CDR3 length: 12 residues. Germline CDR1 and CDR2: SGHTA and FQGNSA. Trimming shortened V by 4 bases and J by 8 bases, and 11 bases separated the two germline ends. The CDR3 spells CASSYQSGGYTF. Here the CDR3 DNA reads TGTGCCAGCAGCTACCAATCGGGGGGCTACACCTTC.

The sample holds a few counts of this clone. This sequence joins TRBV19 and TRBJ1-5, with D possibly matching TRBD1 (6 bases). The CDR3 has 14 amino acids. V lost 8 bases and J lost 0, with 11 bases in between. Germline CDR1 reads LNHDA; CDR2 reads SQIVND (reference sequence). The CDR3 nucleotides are TGTGCCAGTGCCCAGGGGCATAGCAATCAGCCCCAGCATTTT. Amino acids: CASAQGHSNQPQHF.

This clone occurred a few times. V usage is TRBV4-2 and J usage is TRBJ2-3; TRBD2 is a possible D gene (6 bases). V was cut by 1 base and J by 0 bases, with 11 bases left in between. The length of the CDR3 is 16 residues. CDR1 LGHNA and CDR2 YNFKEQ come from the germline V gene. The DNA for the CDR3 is TGTGCCAGCAGCCAAGGAATACTAGCCAGCACAGATACGCAGTATTTT. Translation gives CASSQGILASTDTQYF.

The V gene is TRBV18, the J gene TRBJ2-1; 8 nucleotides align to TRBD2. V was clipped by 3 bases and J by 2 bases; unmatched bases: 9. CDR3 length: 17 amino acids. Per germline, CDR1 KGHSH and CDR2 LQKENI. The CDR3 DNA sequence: TGTGCCAGCTCACCGCTCTCTACGGGGGGGCCCTACAATGAGCAGTTCTTC. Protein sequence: CASSPLSTGGPYNEQFF.

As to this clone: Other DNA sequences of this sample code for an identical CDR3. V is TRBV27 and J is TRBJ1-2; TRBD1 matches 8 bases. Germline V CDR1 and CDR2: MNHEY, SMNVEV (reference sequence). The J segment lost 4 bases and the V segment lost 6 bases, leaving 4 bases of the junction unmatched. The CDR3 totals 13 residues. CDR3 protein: CASRRTGSYGYTF. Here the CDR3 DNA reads TGTGCCAGCAGGAGGACAGGGTCCTATGGCTACACCTTC.

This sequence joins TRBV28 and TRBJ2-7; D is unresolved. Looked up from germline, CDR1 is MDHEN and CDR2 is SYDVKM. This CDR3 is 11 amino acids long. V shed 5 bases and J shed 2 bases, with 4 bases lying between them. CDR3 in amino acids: CASSVPYEQYF. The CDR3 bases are TGTGCCAGCAGTGTCCCCTACGAGCAGTACTTC.

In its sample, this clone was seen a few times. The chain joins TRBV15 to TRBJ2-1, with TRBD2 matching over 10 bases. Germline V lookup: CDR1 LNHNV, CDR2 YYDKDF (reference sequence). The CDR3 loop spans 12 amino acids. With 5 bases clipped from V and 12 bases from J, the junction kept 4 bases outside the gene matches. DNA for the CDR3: TGTGCCACCAGCGCCCTAGCGGGAGTGCAGTTCTTC. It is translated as CATSALAGVQFF.

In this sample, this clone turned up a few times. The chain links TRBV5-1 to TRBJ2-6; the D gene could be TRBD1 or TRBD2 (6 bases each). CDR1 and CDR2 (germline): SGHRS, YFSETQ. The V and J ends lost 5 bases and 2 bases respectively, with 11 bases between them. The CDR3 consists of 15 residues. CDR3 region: CASSYGGAGANVLTF. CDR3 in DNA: TGCGCCAGCAGTTACGGGGGCGCTGGGGCCAACGTCCTGACTTTC. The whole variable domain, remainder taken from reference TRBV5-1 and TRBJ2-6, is KAGVTQTPRYLIKTRGQQVTLSCSPISGHRSVSWYQQTPGQGLQFLFEYFSETQRNKGNFPGRFSGRQFSNSRSEMNVSTLELGDSALYLCASSYGGAGANVLTFGAGSRLTVL.

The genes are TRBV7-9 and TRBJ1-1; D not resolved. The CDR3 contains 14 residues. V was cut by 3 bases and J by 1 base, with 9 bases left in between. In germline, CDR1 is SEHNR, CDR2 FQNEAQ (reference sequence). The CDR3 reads CASSFLWANTEAFF. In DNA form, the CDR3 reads TGTGCCAGCAGCTTTTTGTGGGCGAACACTGAAGCTTTCTTT.